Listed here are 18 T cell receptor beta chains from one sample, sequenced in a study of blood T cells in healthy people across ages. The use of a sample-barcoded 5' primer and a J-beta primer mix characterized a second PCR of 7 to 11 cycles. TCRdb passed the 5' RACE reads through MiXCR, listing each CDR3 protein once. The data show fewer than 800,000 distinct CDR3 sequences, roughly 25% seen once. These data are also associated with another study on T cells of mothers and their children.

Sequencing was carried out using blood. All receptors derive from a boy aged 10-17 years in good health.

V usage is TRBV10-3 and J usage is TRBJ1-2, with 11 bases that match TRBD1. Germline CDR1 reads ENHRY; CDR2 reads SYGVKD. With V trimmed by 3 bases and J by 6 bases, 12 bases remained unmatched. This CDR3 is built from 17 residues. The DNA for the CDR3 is TGTGCCATCAGTGAAGTAACGGACAGGGGGCCCTATGATGGCTACACCTTC. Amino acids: CAISEVTDRGPYDGYTF.

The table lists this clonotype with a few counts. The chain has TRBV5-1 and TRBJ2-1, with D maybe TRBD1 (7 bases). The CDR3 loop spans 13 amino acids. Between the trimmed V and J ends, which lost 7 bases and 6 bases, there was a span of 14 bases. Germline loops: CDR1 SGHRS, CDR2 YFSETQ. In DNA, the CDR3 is TGCGCCAGCGGGCAGGGGGGAGTCAATGAGCAGTTCTTC. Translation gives CASGQGGVNEQFF.

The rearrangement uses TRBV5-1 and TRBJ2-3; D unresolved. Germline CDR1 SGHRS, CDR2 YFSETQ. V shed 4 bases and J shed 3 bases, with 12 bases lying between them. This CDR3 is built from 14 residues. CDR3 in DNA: TGCGCCAGCAGCCCGACCGACCCTACAGATACGCAGTATTTT. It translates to CASSPTDPTDTQYF.

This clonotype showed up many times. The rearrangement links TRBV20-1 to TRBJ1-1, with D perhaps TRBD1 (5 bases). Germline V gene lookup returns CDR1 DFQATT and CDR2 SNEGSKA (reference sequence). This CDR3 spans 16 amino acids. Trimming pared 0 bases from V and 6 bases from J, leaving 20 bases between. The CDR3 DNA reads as TGCAGTGCTAGAGACCCATCCCAAGGCAGGGATGCTGAAGCTTTCTTT. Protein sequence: CSARDPSQGRDAEAFF.

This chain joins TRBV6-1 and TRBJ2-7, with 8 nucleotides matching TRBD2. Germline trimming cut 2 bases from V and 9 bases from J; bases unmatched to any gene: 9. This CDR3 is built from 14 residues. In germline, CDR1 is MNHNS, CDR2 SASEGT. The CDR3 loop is CASSEWGQGLGQYF. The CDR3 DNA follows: TGTGCCAGCAGTGAATGGGGCCAGGGACTAGGGCAGTACTTC.

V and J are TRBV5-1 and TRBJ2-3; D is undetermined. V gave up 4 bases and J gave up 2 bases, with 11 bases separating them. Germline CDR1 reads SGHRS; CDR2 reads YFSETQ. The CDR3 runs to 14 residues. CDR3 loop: CASSLLLITDTQYF. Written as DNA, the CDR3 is TGCGCCAGCAGCCTTTTGCTGATCACAGATACGCAGTATTTT.

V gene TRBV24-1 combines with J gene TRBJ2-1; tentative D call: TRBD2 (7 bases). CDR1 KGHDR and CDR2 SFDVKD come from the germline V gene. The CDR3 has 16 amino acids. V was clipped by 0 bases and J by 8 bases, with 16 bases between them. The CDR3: CATSDLSLADSDEQFF. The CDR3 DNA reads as TGTGCCACCAGTGATTTGAGCCTAGCGGACAGCGATGAGCAGTTCTTC.

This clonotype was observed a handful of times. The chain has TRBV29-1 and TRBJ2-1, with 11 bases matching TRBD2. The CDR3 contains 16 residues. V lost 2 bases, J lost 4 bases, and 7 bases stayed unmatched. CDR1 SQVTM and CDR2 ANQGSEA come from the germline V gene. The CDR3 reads CSVEFPSSGGYNEQFF. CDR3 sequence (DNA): TGCAGCGTTGAATTCCCCTCTAGCGGGGGGTACAATGAGCAGTTCTTC.

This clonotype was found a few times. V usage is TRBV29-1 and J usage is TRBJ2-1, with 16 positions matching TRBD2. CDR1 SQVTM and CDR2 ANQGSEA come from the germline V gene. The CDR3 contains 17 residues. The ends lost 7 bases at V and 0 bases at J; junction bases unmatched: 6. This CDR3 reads CSGQGLAGGSSYNEQFF. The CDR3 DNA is TGCAGCGGACAGGGACTAGCGGGAGGGAGCTCCTACAATGAGCAGTTCTTC.

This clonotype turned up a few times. The CDR3 region is CASSLVGGLAGEETQYF. The CDR3 DNA follows: TGTGCCAGCAGCTTAGTCGGCGGACTAGCGGGAGAAGAGACCCAGTACTTC. The rearrangement joins TRBV11-2 to TRBJ2-5; 13 nucleotides agree with TRBD2. CDR1 and CDR2 from the germline V gene are SGHAT and FQNNGV. Trimming cost V 1 base and J 3 bases; bases outside gene matches: 5. The CDR3 is 17 amino acids.

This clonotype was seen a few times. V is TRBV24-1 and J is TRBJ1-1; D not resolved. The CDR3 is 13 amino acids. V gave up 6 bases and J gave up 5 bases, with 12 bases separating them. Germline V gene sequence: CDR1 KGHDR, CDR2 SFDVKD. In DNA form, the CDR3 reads TGTGCCACCAGTAACGTGAAGTTTACTGAAGCTTTCTTT. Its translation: CATSNVKFTEAFF.

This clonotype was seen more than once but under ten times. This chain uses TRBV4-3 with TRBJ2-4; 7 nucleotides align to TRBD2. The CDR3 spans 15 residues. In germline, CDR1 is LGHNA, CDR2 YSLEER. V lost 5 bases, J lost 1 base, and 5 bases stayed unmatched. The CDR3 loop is CASSNGAGAKNIQYF. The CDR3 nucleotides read TGCGCCAGCAGCAACGGAGCGGGGGCCAAAAACATTCAGTACTTC.

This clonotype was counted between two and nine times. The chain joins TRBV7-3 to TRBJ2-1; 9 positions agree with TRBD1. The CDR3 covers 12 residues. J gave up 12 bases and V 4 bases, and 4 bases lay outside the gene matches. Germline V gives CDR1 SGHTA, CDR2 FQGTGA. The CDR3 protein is CASSSGQGRQFF. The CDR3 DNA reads TGTGCCAGCAGCTCCGGACAGGGGAGGCAGTTCTTC.

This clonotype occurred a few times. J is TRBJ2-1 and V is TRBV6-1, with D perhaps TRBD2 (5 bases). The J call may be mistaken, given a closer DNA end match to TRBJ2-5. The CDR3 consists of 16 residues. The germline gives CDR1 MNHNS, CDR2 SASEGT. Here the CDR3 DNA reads TGTGCCAGCAGTCCTTCCGGCGGCGGGCACCAAGAGACCCAGTACTTC. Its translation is CASSPSGGGHQETQYF.

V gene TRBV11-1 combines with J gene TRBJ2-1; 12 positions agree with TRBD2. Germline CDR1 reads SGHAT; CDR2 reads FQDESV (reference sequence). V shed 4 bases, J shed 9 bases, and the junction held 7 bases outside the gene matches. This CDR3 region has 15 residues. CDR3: CASSSPRGLAGEQFF. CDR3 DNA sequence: TGTGCCAGCAGCTCCCCCCGGGGACTAGCGGGTGAGCAGTTCTTC.

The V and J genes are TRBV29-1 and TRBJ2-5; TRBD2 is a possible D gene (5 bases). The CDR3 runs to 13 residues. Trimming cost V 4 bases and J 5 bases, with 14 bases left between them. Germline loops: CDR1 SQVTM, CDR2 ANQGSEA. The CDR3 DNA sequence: TGCAGCGTTGGGCGGGTATTGGTGGAGACCCAGTACTTC. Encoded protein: CSVGRVLVETQYF.

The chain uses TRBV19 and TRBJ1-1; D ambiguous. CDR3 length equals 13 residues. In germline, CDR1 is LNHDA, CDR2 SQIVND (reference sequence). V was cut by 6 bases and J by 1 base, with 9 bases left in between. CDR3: CASSFSTNTEAFF. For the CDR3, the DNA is TGTGCCAGTAGCTTCTCAACGAACACTGAAGCTTTCTTT.

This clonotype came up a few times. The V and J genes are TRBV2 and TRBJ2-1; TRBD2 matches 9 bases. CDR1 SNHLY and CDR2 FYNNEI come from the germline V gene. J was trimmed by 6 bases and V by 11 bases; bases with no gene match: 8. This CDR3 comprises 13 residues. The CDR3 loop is CAGEGLASNEQFF. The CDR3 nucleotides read TGTGCCGGCGAAGGACTAGCGAGCAATGAGCAGTTCTTC.